This T cell receptor (beta chain) is from a study of regulatory T cells in long-lasting Graves disease. Whole-study findings and limits: It was possible that the small sample size reduced accuracy. Persistent Graves' disease cases displayed lower TCR diversity than newly diagnosed ones.

Germline V gene data show CDR1 as SGHVS and CDR2 as FNYEAQ. The CDR3 extends over 14 amino acids. The trim removed 3 bases at V and 5 bases at J, leaving 6 bases unmatched. Stated time point: newly diagnosed GD, antithyroid drugs for less than 3 months. Making the TCR library involved RNA that had been extracted from PBMCs. In building TCR beta libraries, iRepertoire HTBI primers were used together with Arm-PCR of CDR3 regions. TCRdb re-called the multiplex PCR reads through MiXCR, storing one row per CDR3 protein. Seen here are more than 350,000 distinct CDR3 sequences, under 15% observed once, and the top ten hold 15% to 20%. A few counts support this clonotype. The antigen remains unidentified. This sample also appeared in a second study, on T cells in Graves' hyperthyroidism and ophthalmopathy. That work adds: HTBI primers drove first-round RT-PCR of the TCR CDR3.

This TCR was sampled from a woman younger than 45 with Graves disease. The specimen comprised peripheral blood mononuclear cells (PBMCs), sampled at new diagnosis, from a patient treated with antithyroid drugs. The chain has TRBV7-6 and TRBJ2-5; TRBD2 agrees at 7 bases. In DNA, the CDR3 is TGTGCCAGCAGCTTCGGAGCGCGGGGGGAGACCCAGTACTTC. Its translation is CASSFGARGETQYF.